This entry lists 32 T cell receptor beta chains sequenced from one sample in a study of OX40 agonist ivuxolimab in advanced cancers. Library creation used the immunoSEQ multiplex PCR assay. In its TCRdb copy, this immuneACCESS table keeps in-frame sequences only and misses some clones. Where compared with another copy, unresolved V genes explain less than half of these, and the others have no known cause. Here the sample has about 62,000 clones; less than 95% occur a single time. The biggest ten clones account for about 13% of the sample. The sample here was CD4+ or CD8+ T cells sorted from blood, taken in a trial of the OX40 agonist ivuxolimab. Every receptor here comes from an adult with an advanced solid tumor such as melanoma, head and neck, liver or kidney cancer.

V gene TRBV7-6 combines with J gene TRBJ2-3; D is unclear. The CDR3 totals 13 residues. The V end was cut by 5 bases, the J end by 4 bases, with 10 bases between. Germline CDR1 reads SGHVS; CDR2 reads FNYEAQ. The CDR3 is CASSVGVADTQYF. CDR3 nucleotides: TGTGCCAGCAGCGTAGGAGTCGCAGATACGCAGTATTTT.

The chain carries TRBV10-2 and TRBJ2-3; unclear D gene. Germline values: CDR1 WSHSY, CDR2 SAAADI. This CDR3 is 13 amino acids long. V lost 2 bases and J 6 bases, leaving 9 bases between the germline ends. As DNA, the CDR3 is TGCGCCAGCAGTGAGCTAGAATGGGATACGCAGTATTTT. Translated: CASSELEWDTQYF.

This clone showed up just once. The genes are TRBV11-2 and TRBJ1-1; 8 bases fit TRBD1. The J segment lost 4 bases and the V segment lost 4 bases, leaving 8 bases of the junction unmatched. The CDR3 runs to 15 residues. Germline loops: CDR1 SGHAT, CDR2 FQNNGV. The CDR3 sequence is CASSSFRTGLTEAFF. The CDR3 DNA reads TGTGCCAGCAGCTCCTTCAGGACAGGGCTCACTGAAGCTTTCTTT.

The sample holds one count of this clone. The chain is built from TRBV6-1 and TRBJ2-3, with D perhaps TRBD1 (5 bases). The germline V and J ends were trimmed by 6 bases and 6 bases, with 7 bases remaining between them. CDR1 and CDR2 (germline): MNHNS, SASEGT. The CDR3 extends over 11 amino acids. The CDR3 protein is CASRAGDTQYF. CDR3 DNA sequence: TGTGCCAGCAGGGCAGGGGATACGCAGTATTTT.

This clone was seen a few times. The gene calls are TRBV4-2 and TRBJ1-4, with 7 bases fitting TRBD1. Germline lookup yields CDR1 LGHNA and CDR2 YNFKEQ. The J segment lost 6 bases and the V segment lost 0 bases, leaving 13 bases of the junction unmatched. The CDR3 runs 18 residues. The CDR3 spells CASSQDGTELVGYEKLFF. CDR3 nucleotides: TGTGCCAGCAGCCAAGATGGGACAGAGCTCGTGGGGTATGAAAAACTGTTTTTT.

The chain recombines TRBV4-2 with TRBJ2-1, with D perhaps being TRBD1 or TRBD2 (5 bases each). Trimming removed 1 base at V and 8 bases at J, with 12 bases between. Germline CDR1 reads LGHNA; CDR2 reads YNFKEQ. This CDR3 contains 14 residues. The CDR3 protein is CASSQGGTRDEQFF. The CDR3 nucleotides read TGTGCCAGCAGCCAAGGGGGGACCCGCGATGAGCAGTTCTTC.

The sample holds one count of this clone. V and J are TRBV10-3 and TRBJ1-5; D may be TRBD1 (5 bases). The CDR3 sequence is 15 residues long. Germline V CDR1 and CDR2: ENHRY, SYGVKD. With 10 bases removed from V and 1 base from J, the gap between germline ends came to 17 bases. In DNA, the CDR3 is TGTGCCACCCTGGACGGGGGTAGGAGCAATCAGCCCCAGCATTTT. Protein sequence: CATLDGGRSNQPQHF.

The chain joins TRBV10-3 to TRBJ2-1, with D perhaps matching TRBD1 (5 bases). Trimming pared 2 bases from V and 2 bases from J, leaving 7 bases between. The CDR3 contains 14 residues. Germline-derived CDR1 and CDR2 are ENHRY and SYGVKD. The CDR3 reads CAISETGPYNEQFF. The CDR3 nucleotides read TGTGCCATCAGTGAGACAGGTCCCTACAATGAGCAGTTCTTC.

The J gene is TRBJ1-5, the V gene TRBV6-5; D may be TRBD1 (5 bases). CDR3 length: 15 residues. In germline, CDR1 is MNHEY, CDR2 SVGAGI. Trimming took off 0 bases at V and 4 bases at J, with 10 bases between the two ends. Here the CDR3 reads CASSYSLGGNQPQHF. The CDR3 nucleotides are TGTGCCAGCAGTTACTCGCTGGGGGGGAATCAGCCCCAGCATTTT.

The chain joins TRBV7-9 to TRBJ2-1; D not certain. Between the trimmed V and J ends, which lost 4 bases and 6 bases, there was a span of 7 bases. This CDR3 region has 12 residues. Germline CDR1 SEHNR, CDR2 FQNEAQ (reference sequence). DNA of the CDR3: TGTGCCAGCAGCTACTGGGGCAATGAGCAGTTCTTC. This gives the protein CASSYWGNEQFF.

V and J are TRBV5-1 and TRBJ2-3; tentatively, D is TRBD2 (6 bases). V lost 2 bases and J 0 bases, leaving 16 bases between the germline ends. The CDR3 has 17 amino acids. The germline V gene has CDR1 SGHRS and CDR2 YFSETQ. The CDR3 bases are TGCGCCAGCAGCTTAACAAACGGGAGAGTTAGCACAGATACGCAGTATTTT. Protein: CASSLTNGRVSTDTQYF.

J is TRBJ2-3 and V is TRBV29-1; 11 bases line up with TRBD2. Germline CDR1 reads SQVTM; CDR2 reads ANQGSEA. This CDR3 has 16 residues. The V segment lost 0 bases and the J segment 3 bases; nucleotides outside the gene matches: 5. CDR3 sequence (DNA): TGCAGCGTTGAAGATCTACTAGCGGGAGAAACAGATACGCAGTATTTT. This encodes CSVEDLLAGETDTQYF.

The rearrangement joins TRBV5-6 to TRBJ2-5; maybe TRBD1 (5 bases). The CDR3 contains 13 residues. The germline V and J ends were trimmed by 3 bases and 4 bases, with 10 bases remaining between them. From germline, CDR1 is SGHDT and CDR2 YYEEEE. CDR3 sequence (DNA): TGTGCCAGCAGCTCAGGGTACCGAGAGACCCAGTACTTC. Encoded protein: CASSSGYRETQYF.

The CDR3 region has the DNA TGTGCCATCAGTGAGTCCCAGACAGGGAATGGCTACACCTTC. Protein: CAISESQTGNGYTF. J is TRBJ1-2 and V is TRBV10-3; 7 nucleotides agree with TRBD1. CDR1 and CDR2 from the germline V gene are ENHRY and SYGVKD. The junction had 4 bases not matched to a gene; V was cut back by 0 bases and J by 6 bases. The length of the CDR3 is 14 residues.

The chain carries TRBV7-9 and TRBJ2-3; D possibly corresponds to TRBD1 (5 bases). The ends were cut back, 5 bases at V and 8 bases at J, with 14 bases in the middle. This CDR3 has 13 amino acids. Germline V gene lookup returns CDR1 SEHNR and CDR2 FQNEAQ (reference sequence). The CDR3 spells CASSAVVQGTQYF. CDR3 in DNA: TGTGCCAGCAGCGCTGTGGTCCAGGGTACGCAGTATTTT.

The chain carries TRBV14 and TRBJ1-1, with a weak D call TRBD1 (6 bases). The CDR3 is 13 amino acids. V was clipped by 5 bases and J by 3 bases, with 10 bases between them. Germline CDR1 is SGHDN and CDR2 is FVKESK. In DNA, the CDR3 is TGTGCCAGCAGCAAAGGGGGGTACACTGAAGCTTTCTTT. It encodes CASSKGGYTEAFF. The full variable domain, completed using reference TRBV14 and TRBJ1-1, is EAGVTQFPSHSVIEKGQTVTLRCDPISGHDNLYWYRRVMGKEIKFLLHFVKESKQDESGMPNNRFLAERTGGTYSTLKVQPAELEDSGVYFCASSKGGYTEAFFGQGTRLTVV.

The chain has TRBV7-2 and TRBJ2-3; 14 bases map to TRBD2. CDR1 SGHTA and CDR2 FQGNSA come from the germline V gene. Trimming removed 1 base from V and 3 bases from J; junction bases left unmatched: 3. The CDR3 runs 17 residues. DNA for the CDR3: TGTGCCAGCAGCTTAGAAGGGACTAGCGGGAGAACAGATACGCAGTATTTT. Its translation: CASSLEGTSGRTDTQYF.

The rearrangement joins TRBV4-1 to TRBJ2-7; TRBD1 agrees at 8 bases. The CDR3 has 16 residues. CDR1 MGHRA and CDR2 YSYEKL come from the germline V gene. Trimming at V came to 1 base and at J to 1 base, leaving 6 bases not matched to a gene. The CDR3 spells CASSQVGTGPSYEQYF. DNA of the CDR3: TGCGCCAGCAGCCAAGTCGGGACAGGCCCTTCCTACGAGCAGTACTTC.

For the CDR3, the DNA is TGTGCCAGCACAAAAGGGGCGGCCCTACAAGAGACCCAGTACTTC. Protein: CASTKGAALQETQYF. The chain has TRBV9 and TRBJ2-5; TRBD1 might be the D (5 bases). CDR1 and CDR2 from the germline V gene are SGDLS and YYNGEE. V lost 6 bases and J lost 2, with 17 bases in between. The CDR3 totals 15 residues.

The chain carries TRBV7-9 and TRBJ2-2, with 11 bases fitting TRBD2. The junction had 5 bases not matched to a gene; V was cut back by 6 bases and J by 5 bases. The V gene's germline CDR1 is SEHNR and CDR2 FQNEAQ (reference sequence). The CDR3 extends over 15 amino acids. The CDR3 spells CASRPSSGRTGELFF. In nucleotides, the CDR3 is TGTGCCAGCAGACCTTCTAGCGGGAGGACCGGGGAGCTGTTTTTT.

The chain carries TRBV19 and TRBJ2-1; 7 bases fit TRBD2. V dropped 5 bases and J dropped 10; count of bases not matched to a gene: 20. From germline, CDR1 is LNHDA and CDR2 SQIVND (reference sequence). The CDR3 runs to 17 residues. The CDR3 is CASSLIAGWVLTGEQFF. Here the CDR3 DNA reads TGTGCCAGTAGTCTCATAGCGGGCTGGGTACTAACCGGGGAGCAGTTCTTC. The variable domain in full, completed from reference TRBV19 and TRBJ2-1, reads DGGITQSPKYLFRKEGQNVTLSCEQNLNHDAMYWYRQDPGQGLRLIYYSQIVNDFQKGDIAEGYSVSREKKESFPLTVTSAQKNPTAFYLCASSLIAGWVLTGEQFFGPGTRLTVL.

V and J are TRBV7-2 and TRBJ1-3; TRBD1 is a possible D gene (5 bases). The V end lost 2 bases, the J end lost 0 bases, and 20 bases lay between the germline ends. The length of the CDR3 is 19 residues. Germline V lookup: CDR1 SGHTA, CDR2 FQGNSA. The CDR3 DNA sequence: TGTGCCAGCAGCTTATGGGGCGAAGCTGCTGTGGGCTCTGGAAACACCATATATTTT. Its protein product is CASSLWGEAAVGSGNTIYF. Filled out from reference TRBV7-2 and TRBJ1-3, the complete variable domain reads GAGVSQSPSNKVTEKGKDVELRCDPISGHTALYWYRQSLGQGLEFLIYFQGNSAPDKSGLPSDRFSAERTGGSVSTLTIQRTQQEDSAVYLCASSLWGEAAVGSGNTIYFGEGSWLTVV.

The chain carries TRBV7-3 and TRBJ1-1; no clear D. V lost 2 bases and J 4 bases, leaving 11 bases between the germline ends. This CDR3 is built from 14 residues. Germline V lookup: CDR1 SGHTA, CDR2 FQGTGA. The CDR3 region has the DNA TGTGCCAGCAGCTTATCGGGATTTGGCACTGAAGCTTTCTTT. This codes for CASSLSGFGTEAFF.

CDR3 amino acids: CASSLAGGAADTQYF. In DNA, the CDR3 is TGTGCCAGCAGCTTAGCAGGGGGCGCAGCCGATACGCAGTATTTT. The chain recombines TRBV7-9 with TRBJ2-3, with 7 nucleotides matching TRBD1. The CDR3 runs to 15 residues. The germline gives CDR1 SEHNR, CDR2 FQNEAQ (reference sequence). The junction had 6 bases not matched to a gene; V was cut back by 0 bases and J by 6 bases.

This clone was detected once. The chain carries TRBV10-2 and TRBJ2-7; 7 positions agree with TRBD2. Germline assignment: CDR1 WSHSY and CDR2 SAAADI. J gave up 5 bases and V 3 bases, and 13 bases lay outside the gene matches. The CDR3 length is 16 residues. The CDR3 DNA reads as TGCGCCAGCAGTGATCCTACCGGGACTACTCAACACGAGCAGTACTTC. Its translation is CASSDPTGTTQHEQYF.

The rearrangement uses TRBV6-6 and TRBJ2-1; D might be TRBD2 (6 bases). The CDR3 is 16 amino acids. Germline V lookup: CDR1 MNHNY, CDR2 SVGAGI (reference sequence). V dropped 6 bases and J dropped 2 bases, with 17 bases sitting between them. The CDR3 DNA sequence: TGTGCCAGCAGCACATATAGCGGTCCCCCCTACAATGAGCAGTTCTTC. This gives the protein CASSTYSGPPYNEQFF.

The rearrangement joins TRBV10-3 to TRBJ2-3; no clear D gene. Germline assignment: CDR1 ENHRY and CDR2 SYGVKD. CDR3 size: 16 residues. Between the trimmed V and J ends, which lost 0 bases and 1 base, there was a span of 11 bases. The CDR3 spells CAISESNAVGTDTQYF. As DNA, the CDR3 is TGTGCCATCAGTGAGTCTAATGCGGTGGGCACAGATACGCAGTATTTT.

The rearrangement joins TRBV5-1 to TRBJ1-2; TRBD1 matches at 7 bases. CDR1 is SGHRS, CDR2 YFSETQ, per germline. V dropped 1 base and J dropped 3; count of bases not matched to a gene: 9. The CDR3 runs 16 residues. Here the CDR3 DNA reads TGCGCCAGCAGCTTGCCCCTTCAGGGGGGGGACTATGGCTACACCTTC. Its translation is CASSLPLQGGDYGYTF.

The chain employs TRBV4-1 and TRBJ2-3; 14 bases agree with TRBD2. This CDR3 has 18 residues. Per the germline V gene, CDR1 is MGHRA and CDR2 is YSYEKL. J was trimmed by 4 bases and V by 1 base; bases with no gene match: 7. CDR3 amino acids: CASSQGGLAGVPPDTQYF. The DNA of the CDR3 is TGCGCCAGCAGCCAAGGGGGACTAGCGGGAGTTCCGCCAGATACGCAGTATTTT.

V usage is TRBV19 and J usage is TRBJ1-5; 11 nucleotides align to TRBD1. Losses at the gene ends were 3 bases for V and 4 bases for J; bases not matched to a gene: 8. The V gene's germline CDR1 is LNHDA and CDR2 SQIVND (reference sequence). CDR3 size: 17 residues. The CDR3 DNA reads as TGTGCCAGTAGTATGGGACAGGGGGTCGATCCGAATCAGCCCCAGCATTTT. Protein sequence: CASSMGQGVDPNQPQHF.

This chain links TRBV2 with TRBJ1-2, with D maybe TRBD1 (5 bases). The ends were cut back, 6 bases at V and 1 base at J, with 18 bases in the middle. This CDR3 has 16 residues. Germline assignment: CDR1 SNHLY and CDR2 FYNNEI. CDR3 amino acids: CASSPYRRAFNYGYTF. The CDR3 DNA sequence: TGTGCCAGCAGCCCATACCGCAGGGCCTTTAACTATGGCTACACCTTC.

V usage is TRBV7-2 and J usage is TRBJ2-7; 9 nucleotides line up with TRBD1. CDR1 is SGHTA, CDR2 FQGNSA, per germline. The CDR3 runs 14 residues. V lost 5 bases and J lost 0; bases outside the gene matches: 2. The CDR3 DNA sequence: TGTGCCAGCAGCGCGACAGGGGGCTCCTACGAGCAGTACTTC. It encodes CASSATGGSYEQYF.